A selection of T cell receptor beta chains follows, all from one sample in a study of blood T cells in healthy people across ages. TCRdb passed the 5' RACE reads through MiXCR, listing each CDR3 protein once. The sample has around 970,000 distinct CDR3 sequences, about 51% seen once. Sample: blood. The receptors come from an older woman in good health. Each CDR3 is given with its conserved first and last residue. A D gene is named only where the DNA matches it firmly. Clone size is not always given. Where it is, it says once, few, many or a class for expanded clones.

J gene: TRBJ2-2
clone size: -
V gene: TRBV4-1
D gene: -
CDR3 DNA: TGCGCCAGCAGCCGAGACGGGACACCCAATACCGGGGAGCTGTTTTTT
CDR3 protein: CASSRDGTPNTGELFF

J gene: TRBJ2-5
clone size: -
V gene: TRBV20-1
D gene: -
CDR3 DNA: TGCAGTGCCGGCCCTAGGTTGGAGCAGTACTTC
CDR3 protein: CSAGPRLEQYF

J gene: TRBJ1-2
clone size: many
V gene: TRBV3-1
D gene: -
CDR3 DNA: TGTGCCAGCAGCCTATCCGCCCTGAGACGAAATGGCTACACCTTC
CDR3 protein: CASSLSALRRNGYTF

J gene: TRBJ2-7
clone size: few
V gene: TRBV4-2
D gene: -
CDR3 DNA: TGTGCCAGCAGCCAAACGACGATGACCTACGAGCAGTACTTC
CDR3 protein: CASSQTTMTYEQYF

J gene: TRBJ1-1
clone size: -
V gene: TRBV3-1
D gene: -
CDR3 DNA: TGTGCCAGCAGCCACCCACCGGGTATGGGGACTGAAGCTTTCTTT
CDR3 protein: CASSHPPGMGTEAFF

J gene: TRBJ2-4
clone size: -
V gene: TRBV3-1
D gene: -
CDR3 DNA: TGTGCCAGCAGCCAAGGGGGGGTGCCTAACATTCAGTACTTC
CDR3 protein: CASSQGGVPNIQYF

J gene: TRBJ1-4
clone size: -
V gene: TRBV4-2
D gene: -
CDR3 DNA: TGTGCCAGCAGCGTGGGCAGGGGTAATGAAAGACTGTTTTTT
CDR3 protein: CASSVGRGNERLFF

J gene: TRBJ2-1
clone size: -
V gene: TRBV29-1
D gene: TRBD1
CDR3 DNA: TGCAGCGTTGGCGGTCCGGAACAGGGGATACGGGGTGAGCAGTTCTTC
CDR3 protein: CSVGGPEQGIRGEQFF

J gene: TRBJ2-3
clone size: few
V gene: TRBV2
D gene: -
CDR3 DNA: TGTGCCAGCAGTGCCTTTGGAGGGTTACGGGAGACCCGCACAGATACGCAGTATTTT
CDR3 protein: CASSAFGGLRETRTDTQYF

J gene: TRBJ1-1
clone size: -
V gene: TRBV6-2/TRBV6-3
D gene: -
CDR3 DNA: TGTGCCAGCAGTTTAATAACCATGAACACTGAAGCTTTCTTT
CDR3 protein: CASSLITMNTEAFF

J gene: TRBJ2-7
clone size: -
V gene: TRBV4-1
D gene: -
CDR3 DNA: TGCGCCAGCAGCCAAGATCGGCAGGACTGGTACAATGAGCAGTACTTC
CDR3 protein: CASSQDRQDWYNEQYF

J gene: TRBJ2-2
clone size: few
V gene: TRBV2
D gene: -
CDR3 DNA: TGTGCCAGCAACTTACGGGTCACGAACACCGGGGAGCTGTTTTTT
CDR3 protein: CASNLRVTNTGELFF

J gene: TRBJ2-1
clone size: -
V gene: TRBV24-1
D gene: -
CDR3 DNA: TGTGCCACCGGGACCGCTAGGAATGAGCAGTTCTTC
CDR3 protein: CATGTARNEQFF

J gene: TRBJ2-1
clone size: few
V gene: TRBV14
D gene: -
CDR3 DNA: TGTGCCAGCAGCCAAGATCTGATAAACAATGAGCAGTTCTTC
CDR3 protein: CASSQDLINNEQFF

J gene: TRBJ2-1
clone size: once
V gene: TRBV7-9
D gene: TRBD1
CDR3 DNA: TGTGCCAGCAGCCTCGACAGGGGGCGCAGGAATGAGCAGTTCTTC
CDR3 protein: CASSLDRGRRNEQFF

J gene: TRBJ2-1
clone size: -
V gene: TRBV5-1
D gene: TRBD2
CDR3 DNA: TGCGCCAGCAACTGGATGGGGGGGTACAATGAGCAGTTCTTC
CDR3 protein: CASNWMGGYNEQFF

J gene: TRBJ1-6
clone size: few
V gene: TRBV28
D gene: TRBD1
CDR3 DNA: TGTGCCAGCAGTTCGAGTCCCGGGACAGGGCGGGGGACGAATTCACCCCTCCACTTT
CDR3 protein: CASSSSPGTGRGTNSPLHF

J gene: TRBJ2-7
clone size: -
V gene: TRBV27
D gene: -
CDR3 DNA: TGTGCCAGCAGTTTTGACGGTGATACCTACGAGCAGTACTTC
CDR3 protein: CASSFDGDTYEQYF

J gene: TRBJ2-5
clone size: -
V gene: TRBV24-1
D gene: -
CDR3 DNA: TGTGCCACCAAGGCAGGGGCGAGAGAGACCCAGTACTTC
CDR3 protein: CATKAGARETQYF

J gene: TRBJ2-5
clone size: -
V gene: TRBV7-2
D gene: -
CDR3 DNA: TGTGCCAGCAGTTTTCGAGGTCCAGAGACCCAGTACTTC
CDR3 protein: CASSFRGPETQYF

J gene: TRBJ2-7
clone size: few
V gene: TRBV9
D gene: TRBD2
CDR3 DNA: TGTGCCAGCAGCGCAAATAGCGGGAGCTTGCCCTACGAGCAGTACTTC
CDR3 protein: CASSANSGSLPYEQYF

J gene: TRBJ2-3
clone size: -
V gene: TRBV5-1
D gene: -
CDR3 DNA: TGCGCCAGCAGCAGACACGGACAGACTAGCACAGATACGCAGTATTTT
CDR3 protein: CASSRHGQTSTDTQYF

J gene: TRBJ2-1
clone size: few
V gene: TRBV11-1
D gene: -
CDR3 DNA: TGTGCCAGCAGCTTAGTTAACTATCACAATGAGCAGTTCTTC
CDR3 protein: CASSLVNYHNEQFF

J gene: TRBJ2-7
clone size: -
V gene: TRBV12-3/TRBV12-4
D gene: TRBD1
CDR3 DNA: TGTGCCAGCAGTGGGACAGGGGCTGGGTACGAGCAGTACTTC
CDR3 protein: CASSGTGAGYEQYF

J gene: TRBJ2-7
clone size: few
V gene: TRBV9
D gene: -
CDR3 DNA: TGTGCCAGCAGCCTCCCGGTGAGGTGGCGTAGAACCCCGGTAACCTACGAGCAGTACTTC
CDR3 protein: CASSLPVRWRRTPVTYEQYF

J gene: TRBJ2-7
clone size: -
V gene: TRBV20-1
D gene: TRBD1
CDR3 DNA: TGCAGTGCTAGAGAACCGGGGACAGGGAGTTACGAGCAGTACTTC
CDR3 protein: CSAREPGTGSYEQYF

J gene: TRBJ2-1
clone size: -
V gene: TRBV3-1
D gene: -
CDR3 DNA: TGTGCCGGCAGCCACCTCACAAACCGAGGGAACAATGAGCAGTTCTTC
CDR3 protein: CAGSHLTNRGNNEQFF

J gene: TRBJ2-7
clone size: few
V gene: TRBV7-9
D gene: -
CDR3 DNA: TGTGCCAGCAGCTTAGCTGCAGGGACTCAATACGAGCAGTACTTC
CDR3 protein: CASSLAAGTQYEQYF

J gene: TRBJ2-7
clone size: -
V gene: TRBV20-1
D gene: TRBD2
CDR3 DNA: TGCAGTGCAACTAGCGGGAGGGCCGGCCACGAGCAGTACTTC
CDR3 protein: CSATSGRAGHEQYF

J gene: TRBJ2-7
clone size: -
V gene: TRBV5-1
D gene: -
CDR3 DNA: TGCGCCAGCAGCTTAAGCAATGCAGGGTACCAAACCTACGAGCAGTACTTC
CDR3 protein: CASSLSNAGYQTYEQYF

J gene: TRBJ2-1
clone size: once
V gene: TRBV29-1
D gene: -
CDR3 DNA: TGCAGCCACCGTTCTGGGCGGAACTCCTACAATGAGCAGTTCTTC
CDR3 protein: CSHRSGRNSYNEQFF

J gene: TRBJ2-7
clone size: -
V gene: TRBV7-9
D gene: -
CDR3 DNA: TGTGCCAGCAGCTTTGCGGACCGAATCTCCTACGAGCAGTACTTC
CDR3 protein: CASSFADRISYEQYF

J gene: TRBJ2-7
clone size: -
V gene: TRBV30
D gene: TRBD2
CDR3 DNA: TGTGCCTGGAGTGTTTGGGGAGCGGGAGTCCACGAGCAGTACTTC
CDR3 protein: CAWSVWGAGVHEQYF

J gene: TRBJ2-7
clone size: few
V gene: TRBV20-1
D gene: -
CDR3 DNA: TGCAGTGCTAGAGATCTGCCGAAGTGGGGGTATTACGAGCAGTACTTC
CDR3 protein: CSARDLPKWGYYEQYF

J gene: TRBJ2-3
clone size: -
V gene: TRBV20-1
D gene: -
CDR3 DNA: TGCAGTGCTAGTATGGGTCACTCTGATACGCAGTATTTT
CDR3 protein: CSASMGHSDTQYF

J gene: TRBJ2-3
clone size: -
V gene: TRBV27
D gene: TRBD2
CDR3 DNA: TGTGCCGGCTCCTCATCGAGCGGGGACGGGGGCACAGATACGCAGTATTTT
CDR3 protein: CAGSSSSGDGGTDTQYF

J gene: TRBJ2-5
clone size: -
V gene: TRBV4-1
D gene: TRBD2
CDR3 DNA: TGCGCCAGCAGTTCGGGCGGGAGGGTTGTAGAGACCCAGTACTTC
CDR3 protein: CASSSGGRVVETQYF

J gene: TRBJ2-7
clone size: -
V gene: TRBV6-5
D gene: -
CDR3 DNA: TGTGCCAGCAGTTACTCGATCGGGGACTTCTCCTACGAGCAGTACTTC
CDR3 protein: CASSYSIGDFSYEQYF

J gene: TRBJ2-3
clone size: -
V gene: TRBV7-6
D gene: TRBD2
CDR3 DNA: TGTGCCAGCAGCTGGGGTAGCGGGAAGGCAGATACGCAGTATTTT
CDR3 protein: CASSWGSGKADTQYF

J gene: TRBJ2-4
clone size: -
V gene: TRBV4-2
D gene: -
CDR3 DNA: TGTGCCAGCAGCCAAGCCTCGGGACCAACTGGCATTCAGTACTTC
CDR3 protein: CASSQASGPTGIQYF

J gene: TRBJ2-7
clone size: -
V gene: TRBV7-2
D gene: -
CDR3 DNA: TGTGCCAGCAGCTTAAAGGGCAGAGGGCAGTACTTC
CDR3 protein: CASSLKGRGQYF

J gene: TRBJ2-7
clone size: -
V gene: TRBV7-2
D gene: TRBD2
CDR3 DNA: TGTGCCAGCAGCTTAAGTGCTAGCGGAGGAGGCCAGTACTTC
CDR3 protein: CASSLSASGGGQYF

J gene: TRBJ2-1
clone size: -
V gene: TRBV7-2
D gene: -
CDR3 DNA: TGTGCCAGCAGCTTAGGTGGGGCGCGTTACAATGAGCAGTTCTTC
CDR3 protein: CASSLGGARYNEQFF

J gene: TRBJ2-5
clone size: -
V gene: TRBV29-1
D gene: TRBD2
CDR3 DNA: TGCAGCGTTGGGCTAGCGGTGGGAGAGACCCAGTACTTC
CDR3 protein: CSVGLAVGETQYF

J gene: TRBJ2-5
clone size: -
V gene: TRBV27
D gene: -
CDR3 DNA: TGTGCCAGCAGTTTATACGGACAAGAGACCCAGTACTTC
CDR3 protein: CASSLYGQETQYF

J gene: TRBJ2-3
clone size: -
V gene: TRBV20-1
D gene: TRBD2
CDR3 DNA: TGCAGTGCGAGGGGAATAGCGGGAGAGGTTACGCAGTATTTT
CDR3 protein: CSARGIAGEVTQYF

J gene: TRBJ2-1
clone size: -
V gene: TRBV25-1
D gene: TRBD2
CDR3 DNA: TGTGCCAGCGAGACTAGCGGGAGGCTCAATGAGCAGTTCTTC
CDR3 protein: CASETSGRLNEQFF

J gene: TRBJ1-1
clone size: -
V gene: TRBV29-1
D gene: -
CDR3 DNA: TGCAGCGTTGAAGGGGCAGTGAACACTGAAGCTTTCTTT
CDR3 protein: CSVEGAVNTEAFF

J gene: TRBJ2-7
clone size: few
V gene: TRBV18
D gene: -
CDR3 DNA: TGTGCCAGCTCAGAACTCTTCTACGAGCAGTACTTC
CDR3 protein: CASSELFYEQYF

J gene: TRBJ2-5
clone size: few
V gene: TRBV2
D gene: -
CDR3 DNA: TGTGCCAGCAGTGAGGCGGGGGAGACCCAGTACTTC
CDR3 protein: CASSEAGETQYF

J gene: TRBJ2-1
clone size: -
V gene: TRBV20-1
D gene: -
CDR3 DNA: TGCAGTGCCCAGCAGGGGAATGAGCAGTTCTTC
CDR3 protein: CSAQQGNEQFF

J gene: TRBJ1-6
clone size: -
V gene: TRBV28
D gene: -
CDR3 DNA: TGTGCCAGCAGTCCTGGGACTGGGTCACCCCTCCACTTT
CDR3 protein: CASSPGTGSPLHF

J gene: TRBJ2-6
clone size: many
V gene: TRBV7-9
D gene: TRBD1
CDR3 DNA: TGTGCCAGCAGCAACTTATACGGACAGGATAGCTACTCTGGGGCCAACGTCCTGACTTTC
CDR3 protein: CASSNLYGQDSYSGANVLTF

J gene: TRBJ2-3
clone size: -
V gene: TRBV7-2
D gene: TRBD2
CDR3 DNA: TGTGCCAGCAGCTCTCCGGGGGCTAGCGGGACCGTCGCAGATACGCAGTATTTT
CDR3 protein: CASSSPGASGTVADTQYF